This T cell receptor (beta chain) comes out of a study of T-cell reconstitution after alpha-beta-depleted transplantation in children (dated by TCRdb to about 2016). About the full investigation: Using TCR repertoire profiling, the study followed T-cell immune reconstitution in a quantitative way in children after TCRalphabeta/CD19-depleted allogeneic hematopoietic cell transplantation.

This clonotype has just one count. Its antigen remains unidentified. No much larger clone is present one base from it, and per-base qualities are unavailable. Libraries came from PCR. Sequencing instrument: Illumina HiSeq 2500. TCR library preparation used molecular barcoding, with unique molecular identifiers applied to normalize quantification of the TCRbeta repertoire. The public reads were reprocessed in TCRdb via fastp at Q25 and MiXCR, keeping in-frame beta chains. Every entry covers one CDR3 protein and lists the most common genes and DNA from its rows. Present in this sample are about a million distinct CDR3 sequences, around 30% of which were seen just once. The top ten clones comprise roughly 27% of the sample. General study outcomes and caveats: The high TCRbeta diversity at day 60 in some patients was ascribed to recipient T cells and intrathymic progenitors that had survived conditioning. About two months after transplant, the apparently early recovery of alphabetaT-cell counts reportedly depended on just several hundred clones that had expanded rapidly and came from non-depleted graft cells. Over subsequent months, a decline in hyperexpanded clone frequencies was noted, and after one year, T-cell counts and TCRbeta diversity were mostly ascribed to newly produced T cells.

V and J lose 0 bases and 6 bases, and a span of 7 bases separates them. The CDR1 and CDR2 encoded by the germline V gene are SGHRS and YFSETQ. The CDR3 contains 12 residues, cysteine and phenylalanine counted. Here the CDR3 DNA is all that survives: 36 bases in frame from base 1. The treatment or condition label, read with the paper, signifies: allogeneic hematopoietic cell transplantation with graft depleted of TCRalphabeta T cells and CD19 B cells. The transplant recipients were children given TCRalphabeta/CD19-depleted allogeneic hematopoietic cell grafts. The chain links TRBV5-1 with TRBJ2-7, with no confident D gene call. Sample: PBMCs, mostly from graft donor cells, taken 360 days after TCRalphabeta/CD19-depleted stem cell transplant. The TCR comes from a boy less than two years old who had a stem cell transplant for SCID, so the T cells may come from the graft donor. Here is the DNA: TGCGCCAGCAGCTTGGAAAGCACCGAGCAGTACTTC. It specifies CASSLESTEQYF.